The 4 T cell receptor beta chains in this list originate from one sample, sequenced in a study of shared clonotypes between healthy human individuals. The assay was immunoSEQ multiplex PCR, and TCRdb's table has in-frame clones only and misses some. The profile shows 2 million to 2.5 million clones, approximately 94% of them singletons. The sequenced sample was naive CD4+ T cells sorted from blood. This sample's subset: CD45RA+ positively selected. These receptor sequences come from a man aged 18 to 30 in good health.

The gene calls are TRBV4-1 and TRBJ2-1, with 7 bases identical to TRBD1. The CDR3 sequence is 12 residues long. V lost 2 bases to trimming and J lost 10 bases; unmatched junction nucleotides: 2. Germline loops: CDR1 MGHRA, CDR2 YSYEKL. The CDR3 here is CASSQPQGEQFF. The CDR3 DNA follows: TGCGCCAGCAGCCAACCACAGGGGGAGCAGTTCTTC.

The gene calls are TRBV4-2 and TRBJ2-7; D may be TRBD2 (5 bases). CDR1 is LGHNA, CDR2 YNFKEQ, per germline. V lost 1 base and J 5 bases, leaving 12 bases between the germline ends. CDR3 length equals 14 residues. The CDR3 sequence is CASSQGLARNEQYF. The CDR3 DNA is TGTGCCAGCAGCCAAGGTCTAGCTCGGAACGAGCAGTACTTC.

This chain uses TRBV11-2 with TRBJ2-6; either TRBD1 or TRBD2 may supply D (5 bases each). Trimming left V 0 bases short and J 4 bases short, with 13 bases between. This CDR3 is built from 17 residues. Germline V gene lookup returns CDR1 SGHAT and CDR2 FQNNGV. This chain's CDR3 is CASSLEGRGAGANVLTF. DNA for the CDR3: TGTGCCAGCAGCTTAGAGGGAAGGGGAGCAGGGGCCAACGTCCTGACTTTC.

The chain uses TRBV5-1 and TRBJ1-4; D uncertain. V was trimmed by 1 base and J by 5 bases, leaving 6 bases between them. The CDR3 is 13 amino acids. From germline, CDR1 is SGHRS and CDR2 YFSETQ. Here the CDR3 reads CASSLHRNEKLFF. As DNA, the CDR3 is TGCGCCAGCAGCTTGCACAGAAATGAAAAACTGTTTTTT.